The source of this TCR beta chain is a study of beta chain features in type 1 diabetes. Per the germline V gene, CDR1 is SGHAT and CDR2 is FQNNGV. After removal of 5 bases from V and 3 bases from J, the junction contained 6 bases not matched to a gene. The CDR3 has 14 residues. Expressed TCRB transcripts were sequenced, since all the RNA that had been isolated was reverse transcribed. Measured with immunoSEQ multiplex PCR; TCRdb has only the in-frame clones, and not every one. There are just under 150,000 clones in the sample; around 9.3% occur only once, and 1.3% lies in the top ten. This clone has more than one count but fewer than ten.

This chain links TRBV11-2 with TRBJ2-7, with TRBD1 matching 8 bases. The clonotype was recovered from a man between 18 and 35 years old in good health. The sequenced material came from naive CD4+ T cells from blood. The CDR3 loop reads CASSPRTGIYEQYF. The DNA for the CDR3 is TGTGCCAGCAGCCCTCGGACAGGGATCTACGAGCAGTACTTC.